The rows below give T cell receptor beta chains drawn from one sample of a study of OX40 agonist ivuxolimab in advanced cancers. TCRdb's copy holds only in-frame clones and misses some; the assay was immunoSEQ multiplex PCR. Counted here are 75,000 to 90,000 clones, around 83% occurring once; the ten biggest clones make up 2% to 2.5%. Sequenced material: CD4+ or CD8+ T cells sorted from blood, taken in a trial of the OX40 agonist ivuxolimab. These receptors originate from an adult with an advanced solid tumor such as melanoma, head and neck, liver or kidney cancer. Each CDR3 is given with its conserved first and last residue.

CASSPGGLPRDTQYF,TRBJ2-3,TRBV7-2
CACDPGLASETQYF,TRBJ2-5,TRBV30
CASSDTPERGTQYF,TRBJ2-3,TRBV28
CAWSLSLDSPLHF,TRBJ1-6,TRBV30
CASSPMGNTIYF,TRBJ1-3,TRBV18
CASSNIILAGGNNSPLHF,TRBJ1-6,TRBV19
CASSFPGRVYEQYF,TRBJ2-7,TRBV28
CASSPGPLDTQYF,TRBJ2-3,TRBV5-5
CASRFDITYEQYF,TRBJ2-7,TRBV28
CASSTGGVIYYNSPLHF,TRBJ1-6,TRBV28
CASSLEPRAIAGELFF,TRBJ2-2,TRBV5-1
CATQGAPLNTEAFF,TRBJ1-1,TRBV5-6
CASRAARDRGADTQYF,TRBJ2-3,TRBV5-4
CASSLGPRGLPREYTGELFF,TRBJ2-2,TRBV7-3
CASSLEGTAPFF,TRBJ1-4,TRBV5-4
CASSEYGPGNTIYF,TRBJ1-3,TRBV25-1
CASSQTGYGYTF,TRBJ1-2,TRBV9
CASSPGGQGPLRNEQFF,TRBJ2-1,TRBV5-4
CATKTGLNTEAFF,TRBJ1-1,TRBV5-1
CATSRDTTGWEPQHF,TRBJ1-5,TRBV15
CASSEGIGFNYGYTF,TRBJ1-2,TRBV6-1
CASSYKVRGHEQYF,TRBJ2-7,TRBV6-5
CASRSDPWGTEAFF,TRBJ1-1,TRBV2
CASSPDRENEQFF,TRBJ2-1,TRBV5-4
CASSVEGATSYGYTF,TRBJ1-2,TRBV9
CASSLSIGTSGGQNQETQYF,TRBJ2-5,TRBV11-3
CASSLEGRIISPLHF,TRBJ1-6,TRBV11-2
CASSLDFLADTQYF,TRBJ2-3,TRBV5-1
CASSIDRDRGYTF,TRBJ1-2,TRBV27
CASCPSGGLATYEQYF,TRBJ2-7,TRBV28
CASSGRHDEETQYF,TRBJ2-5,TRBV18
CASSGTRTDTQYF,TRBJ2-3,TRBV2
CASSGTTGANQPQHF,TRBJ1-5,TRBV5-5
CASSVGGGDEQYF,TRBJ2-7,TRBV5-1
CASSRLGGSEQYF,TRBJ2-7,TRBV11-1
CASSGGTRSSYNSPLHF,TRBJ1-6,TRBV5-1
CASSLSNYGYTF,TRBJ1-2,TRBV5-1
CASSVGLANQETQYF,TRBJ2-5,TRBV9
CASSKGQAYGYTF,TRBJ1-2,TRBV19
CASSFSGYEQYF,TRBJ2-7,TRBV7-9
CASSRLTSGGSRRVGNEQFF,TRBJ2-1,TRBV27
CASSVSGGGNNEQFF,TRBJ2-1,TRBV9
CASSLPGESGEKLFF,TRBJ1-4,TRBV13
CASSSPGTWDGYTF,TRBJ1-2,TRBV28